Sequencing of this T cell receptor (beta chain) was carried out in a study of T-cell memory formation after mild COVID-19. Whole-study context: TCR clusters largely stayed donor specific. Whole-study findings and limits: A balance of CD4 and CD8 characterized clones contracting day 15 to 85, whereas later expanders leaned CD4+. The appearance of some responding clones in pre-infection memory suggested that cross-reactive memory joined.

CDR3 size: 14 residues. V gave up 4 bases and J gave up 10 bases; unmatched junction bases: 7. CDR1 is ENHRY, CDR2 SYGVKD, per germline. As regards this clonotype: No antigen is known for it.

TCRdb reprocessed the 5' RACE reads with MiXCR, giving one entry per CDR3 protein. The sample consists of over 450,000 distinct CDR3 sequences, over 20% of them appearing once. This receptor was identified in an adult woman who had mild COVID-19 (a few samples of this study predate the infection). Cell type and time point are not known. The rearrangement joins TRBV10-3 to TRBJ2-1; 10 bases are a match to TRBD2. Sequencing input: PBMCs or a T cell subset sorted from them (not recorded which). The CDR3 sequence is CAISALAGVREQFF. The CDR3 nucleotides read TGTGCCATCAGTGCCCTAGCGGGAGTTCGGGAGCAGTTCTTC.